This T cell receptor beta chain comes out of a study of T cells in Graves' hyperthyroidism and ophthalmopathy (dated by TCRdb to the late 2010s). Context from the whole study: Peripheral blood was sampled at the time of initial diagnosis, prior to any treatment. TCR V-J signatures able to tell the groups apart were searched for in a discovery cohort of about a hundred patients, of whom more than 40 had Graves' ophthalmopathy and 57 had stable Graves' hyperthyroidism. Whether ophthalmopathy could be predicted prospectively was tested in an independent validation cohort made up of roughly 19 hyperthyroidism patients plus 17 patients who later progressed to ophthalmopathy. For training and testing, the approximately 92 patients in the discovery cohort were randomly divided in a 7:3 ratio. Thyroid tissue and blood T-cell repertoires from six Graves' hyperthyroidism patients were also compared in the study. Once sampling was done, hyperthyroidism patients were given methimazole at a starting dose of 30 mg daily, whereas ophthalmopathy patients were given high-dose intravenous methylprednisolone. According to the paper, TCR Vbeta CDR3 sequencing was carried out on more than 120 peripheral blood samples, which came from fewer than 50 ophthalmopathy, about 75 hyperthyroidism and some 17 progressor patients.

Results the study describes overall, beyond this receptor: Sample size was not statistically predetermined, and investigators were not blinded to group allocation. In validation, progression to ophthalmopathy was predicted by the model with 55% to 71% sensitivity and 72% to 80% specificity, a median of approximately 7.1 months before onset. Most expanded thyroid clonotypes (frequency above 0.001) were also found in blood, which suggests that blood repertoires may mirror thyroid immune responses. A model built on a 13 V-J signature distinguished ophthalmopathy from stable hyperthyroidism, reaching around 87% sensitivity and under 84% specificity in cross-validation and 80%/75% in testing.

Comments on this clonotype: What this receptor recognizes is not known. With a much larger clone just one base away, this may be a read error.

In the ophthalmopathy patients, disease was moderately to severely active, with a Clinical Activity Score of 3 or more, a NOSPECS grade of 4 or more, and a duration of less than 3 months. The study excluded patients with uncontrolled infections, other autoimmune diseases, pregnancy or lactation. Diagnoses were established on the basis of clinical symptoms, serum thyroxine and TRAb, thyroid ultrasound, and orbital computed tomography. PBMCs were isolated from more than 9 ml of fresh peripheral blood by Ficoll-Paque density gradient centrifugation. Total RNA was extracted using Trizol reagent, and RNA quality was assessed on an Agilent 2100 Bioanalyzer. Amplification of TCR beta CDR3 regions was carried out from RNA transcripts. A first-round RT-PCR of the TCR CDR3 used the HTBI primer set with the Qiagen OneStep RT-PCR kit. Libraries were constructed in a second round of multiplex PCR, after which size selection and purification were performed. Libraries were sequenced paired-end with 100 bp reads on an Illumina HiSeq2000. In the paper's pipeline: SOAPnuke was used to process the raw data, removing reads that contained adapters or uncalled bases, had a mean Phred below 15, or lacked an exact match to the constant primer or identifier. COPE v1.2.5 was used to merge the high-quality paired reads, and each unique nucleotide sequence was defined as a clonotype. MiTCR v1.1 was used to align clonotypes to the IMGT TRBV, TRBD and TRBJ reference segments. The analysis was restricted to V-J combinations with a frequency above 0.0001, which together covered 99.2% of the repertoires. The TCS score was defined as F50 (clonal expansion) divided by E x V (chaos), with BLOSUM62-based TCRdist calculated between CDR3 peptides within each V-J. Welch's t-statistics and random forest reduced roughly 500 V-J features to roughly 13, which were used in a naive Bayes classifier (R e1071). Starting from the raw public reads, TCRdb applied fastp trimming at Q25, assembled clones with MiXCR and retained in-frame beta chains. Rows are combined by CDR3 protein, so each entry shows the most common genes and DNA. The V and J calls and clone size are TCRdb's, not the authors'. Here the sample has about 520,000 distinct CDR3 sequences; around 22% occur a single time. The top ten constitute about 11% of the sample.

The sequencing sample was made of blood. The sequence came from a woman in her twenties or thirties with Graves' ophthalmopathy.

The DNA sequence reads TGCGCCAGCAGCTTGCCGACTGCTCCTGTAAACACCATATATTTT. Translated, it reads CASSLPTAPVNTIYF. Recombination linked TRBV5-1 to TRBJ1-3; the D gene cannot be named for sure. V and J lose 1 base and 6 bases, and a span of 14 bases separates them. The CDR3 sequence holds 15 residues, the cysteine and phenylalanine included. The only DNA kept is the CDR3, 45 bases in frame from the first base. Taken from the germline V gene, the CDR1 and CDR2 loops are SGHRS and YFSETQ.